This TCR beta chain was sequenced during a study of blood T cells in healthy people across ages. Every sample gave at least 5 micrograms of total RNA when it was extracted. V lost 4 bases and J 3 bases, leaving 10 bases between the germline ends. This CDR3 has 13 amino acids. Germline CDR1 reads MNHNY; CDR2 reads SVGAGI (reference sequence). A second PCR, run for roughly 7 to 11 cycles, used a sample-barcoded 5' primer plus a J-beta primer mix. TCRdb reanalysed the 5' RACE reads using MiXCR and keeps one entry per CDR3 protein. The sample includes some 1,000,000 distinct CDR3 sequences, almost 25% of them seen just once. This sample was also put to use in a study of T cells of mothers and their children. That investigation notes: The yield was over 9 million TCR beta CDR3 reads from each mother and a few million from each child.

The sequencing input was blood. The clonotype comes from a girl under 10 years old in good health. The V gene is TRBV6-6, the J gene TRBJ2-7; D not resolved. The CDR3 loop is CASSWAPNYEQYF. CDR3 nucleotides: TGTGCCAGCAGTTGGGCACCAAACTACGAGCAGTACTTC.